This T cell receptor (beta chain) was found in a study of cytomegalovirus exposure and HLA in healthy donors. In the PCR, 60 Vbeta and 13 Jbeta primers were used. As handled by the study authors: Later work found around 80 million unique TCR beta chains, with about 10 million shared. The protocol was immunoSEQ multiplex PCR, while the TCRdb copy is restricted to in-frame clones and leaves out a portion. The V and J calls and the clone size are those of that table, but D and trimming were determined from the DNA. The top ten hold 4% to 4.5% of the sample, which has about 150,000 clones, 65% to 80% seen once. Points from the study as a whole: Later analysis identified about 18,000 TCR beta sequences associated with HLA alleles, using a false discovery rate threshold of 0.05.

With 1 base removed from V and 1 base from J, the gap between germline ends came to 5 bases. The CDR3 is 13 amino acids. CDR1 and CDR2 (germline): SGHTS, YDEGEE. As for this clone: What it recognizes is unknown.

This receptor was taken from a woman aged 40 to 50 in good health and CMV-seronegative. The chain uses TRBV5-8 and TRBJ1-1; D is unresolved. The sequenced sample consisted of PBMCs. In DNA, the CDR3 is TGTGCCAGCAGCTTGACCAGGAACACTGAAGCTTTCTTT. This codes for CASSLTRNTEAFF.